Detailed here is one T cell receptor beta chain. CD8 cells regarded as naive lacked CD45RO, were positively chosen for CCR7, and omitted terminally differentiated effector memory CD45RA+ cells. Profiling relied on immunoSEQ multiplex PCR, and the TCRdb table lists in-frame clones only, not all of them. The table shows 550,000 to 600,000 clones, with roughly 98% occurring only once. This record belongs to a study of shared clonotypes between healthy human individuals. The receptor comes from a man aged 25-40 years in good health. The sample taken for sequencing was naive CD8+ T cells sorted from blood.

The CDR3 DNA follows: TGTGCCAGCTCACCATCCGTAAAGGTCGCCACCGGGGAGCTGTTTTTT. Encoded protein: CASSPSVKVATGELFF. The rearrangement links TRBV18 to TRBJ2-2; D call uncertain. V was clipped by 2 bases and J by 4 bases, with 14 bases between them. This CDR3 region has 16 residues. CDR1 and CDR2 (germline): KGHSH, LQKENI.